This TCR beta chain originates from a study of T-cell memory formation after mild COVID-19. V was clipped by 4 bases and J by 5 bases, with 9 bases between them. CDR1 SGDLS and CDR2 YYNGEE come from the germline V gene. This CDR3 is built from 12 residues. TCRdb reanalysed the 5' RACE reads using MiXCR and keeps one entry per CDR3 protein. The table records roughly 52,000 distinct CDR3 sequences, approximately 9.5% of them present only once. This clonotype occurred once. The J gene is TRBJ1-1, the V gene TRBV9, with no clear D. The sequenced material came from PBMCs or a T cell subset sorted from them (not recorded which). This sequence originates from a man between 18 and 29 years old who had mild COVID-19 (a few samples of this study predate the infection). Cell type and time point are not known. The chain's CDR3 is CASSSLATEAFF. The CDR3 DNA reads as TGTGCCAGCAGCTCCCTCGCGACTGAAGCTTTCTTT. The full variable domain, in which reference TRBV9 and TRBJ1-1 provide the parts outside the CDR3, is DSGVTQTPKHLITATGQRVTLRCSPRSGDLSVYWYQQSLDQGLQFLIQYYNGEERAKGNILERFSAQQFPDLHSELNLSSLELGDSALYFCASSSLATEAFFGQGTRLTVV.